These 21 T cell receptor beta chains came from one sample sequenced in a study of human thymus T cells (dated by TCRdb to about 2020). The library came from the immunoSEQ multiplex PCR assay. Not all clones reach the TCRdb copy of this immuneACCESS table, which keeps in-frame sequences only. Checked studies attribute under half of the gap to unresolved V genes and leave the rest unexplained. The sample profile shows under 150,000 clones; approximately 96% of them were found once. 0.024% of the sample is in the top ten clones. Thymus tissue was obtained as surgical resects removed during corrective cardiac surgery. Sequenced sample: thymus tissue. These receptors were taken from a boy under two years old with a congenital heart defect but otherwise immunologically healthy.

The rearrangement links TRBV30 to TRBJ2-7; 8 bases are shared with TRBD2. CDR3 length: 13 residues. The V gene end was trimmed by 5 bases and the J gene end by 3 bases; junction bases not matched to a gene: 6. CDR1 is GTSNPN, CDR2 SVGIG, per germline (reference sequence). The CDR3 sequence is CAWDSRGGYEQYF. The CDR3 region has the DNA TGTGCCTGGGATTCCCGGGGGGGCTACGAGCAGTACTTC.

This CDR3 reads CASSPDVQGAYEQYF. The DNA for the CDR3 is TGTGCCAGCAGCCCAGACGTCCAGGGGGCTTACGAGCAGTACTTC. This chain uses TRBV11-3 with TRBJ2-7, with TRBD1 matching over 8 bases. Trimming removed 5 bases from V and 4 bases from J; junction bases left unmatched: 10. CDR1 SGHNT and CDR2 YENEEA come from the germline V gene. The CDR3 consists of 15 residues.

The chain uses TRBV27 and TRBJ2-1; 9 positions match TRBD2. From germline, CDR1 is MNHEY and CDR2 SMNVEV (reference sequence). With 2 bases clipped from V and 2 bases from J, the junction kept 10 bases outside the gene matches. This CDR3 has 18 residues. DNA for the CDR3: TGTGCCAGCAGTTTACGGCTAGCGGGGCCTCAAACCTACAATGAGCAGTTCTTC. Translating gives CASSLRLAGPQTYNEQFF.

The chain has TRBV28 and TRBJ2-1, with 8 bases that match TRBD2. Trimming cost V 7 bases and J 8 bases; bases outside gene matches: 7. Germline V gives CDR1 MDHEN, CDR2 SYDVKM. CDR3 length: 13 residues. As DNA, the CDR3 is TGTGCCAGCACCGCGAGCGGGGGCGATGAGCAGTTCTTC. This gives the protein CASTASGGDEQFF.

The V gene is TRBV13, the J gene TRBJ1-1; D is undetermined. This CDR3 region has 15 residues. Germline V gene data show CDR1 as PRHDT and CDR2 as FYEKMQ (reference sequence). V shed 2 bases and J shed 1 base, with 11 bases lying between them. The CDR3, as DNA: TGTGCCAGCAGCTTATTGGACGAGCAGAACACTGAAGCTTTCTTT. This sequence encodes CASSLLDEQNTEAFF.

The chain joins TRBV4-3 to TRBJ2-1; the D gene is possibly TRBD2 (6 bases). From germline, CDR1 is LGHNA and CDR2 YSLEER. Deletions cut 0 bases from V and 6 bases from J, with 12 bases between. This CDR3 region has 15 residues. CDR3 sequence: CASSQDSQGGNEQFF. CDR3 sequence (DNA): TGCGCCAGCAGCCAAGATAGCCAGGGAGGCAATGAGCAGTTCTTC.

The CDR3, as DNA: TGCAGCGTTGAACCAGGGCAGGGCTACGTCATGAACACTGAAGCTTTCTTT. Its protein is CSVEPGQGYVMNTEAFF. This sequence joins TRBV29-1 and TRBJ1-1, with D possibly being TRBD1 (5 bases). Germline-derived CDR1 and CDR2 are SQVTM and ANQGSEA. CDR3 length: 17 amino acids. V dropped 2 bases and J dropped 0 bases, with 19 bases sitting between them.

CDR3: CASSQLAVLNTGELFF. CDR3 nucleotide sequence: TGCGCCAGCAGCCAGCTAGCGGTGTTAAACACCGGGGAGCTGTTTTTT. The rearrangement links TRBV5-1 to TRBJ2-2; 7 positions agree with TRBD2. The trim removed 4 bases at V and 2 bases at J, leaving 8 bases unmatched. Germline V gives CDR1 SGHRS, CDR2 YFSETQ. The CDR3 totals 16 residues. The whole variable domain, filled in from reference TRBV5-1 and TRBJ2-2, reads KAGVTQTPRYLIKTRGQQVTLSCSPISGHRSVSWYQQTPGQGLQFLFEYFSETQRNKGNFPGRFSGRQFSNSRSEMNVSTLELGDSALYLCASSQLAVLNTGELFFGEGSRLTVL.

J is TRBJ2-2 and V is TRBV7-9; no clear D. CDR3 length equals 12 residues. The germline V and J ends were trimmed by 1 base and 6 bases, with 3 bases remaining between them. In germline, CDR1 is SEHNR, CDR2 FQNEAQ (reference sequence). Written as DNA, the CDR3 is TGTGCCAGCAGCTTAGACCCCGGGGAGCTGTTTTTT. It translates to CASSLDPGELFF.

This chain links TRBV21-1 with TRBJ1-5. TRBV21-1 is given as a pseudogene. The CDR3 runs 17 residues. CDR3 in DNA: TGTGCCAGCAGCAAATACCTCAGACGGGGGTACAATCAGCCCCAGCATTTT. Amino acid sequence: CASSKYLRRGYNQPQHF.

The V gene is TRBV11-2, the J gene TRBJ1-6; D unclear. The germline CDR1 and CDR2 sequences are SGHAT and FQNNGV. Deletions cut 2 bases from V and 4 bases from J, with 6 bases between. The CDR3 length is 14 residues. Written as DNA, the CDR3 is TGTGCCAGCAGCTTACAGGTTTATAATTCACCCCTCCACTTT. Translated, it gives CASSLQVYNSPLHF.

This chain joins TRBV4-1 and TRBJ2-7, with 8 bases aligning to TRBD1. In germline, CDR1 is MGHRA, CDR2 YSYEKL. The CDR3 runs to 16 residues. The V gene end was trimmed by 0 bases and the J gene end by 2 bases; junction bases not matched to a gene: 6. In DNA, the CDR3 is TGCGCCAGCAGCCAAGACAGCGGACAGGGAGCCTACGAGCAGTACTTC. It is translated as CASSQDSGQGAYEQYF.

The rearrangement uses TRBV10-2 and TRBJ1-5; 9 bases agree with TRBD1. In germline, CDR1 is WSHSY, CDR2 SAAADI. This CDR3 region has 15 residues. V lost 5 bases and J lost 4; bases outside the gene matches: 6. The CDR3 sequence: CASSRGQGSNQPQHF. The DNA of the CDR3 is TGCGCCAGCAGTCGGGGACAGGGATCAAATCAGCCCCAGCATTTT.

The chain has TRBV2 and TRBJ1-6; no clear D gene. V shed 0 bases and J shed 4 bases, with 16 bases lying between them. The CDR3 loop spans 18 amino acids. Germline V lookup: CDR1 SNHLY, CDR2 FYNNEI. CDR3 amino acids: CASSEATRLGRYNSPLHF. Written as DNA, the CDR3 is TGTGCCAGCAGTGAAGCCACCAGATTAGGACGGTATAATTCACCCCTCCACTTT.

The chain is built from TRBV2 and TRBJ2-2; 7 positions agree with TRBD1. The CDR3 has 14 amino acids. J lost 2 bases, V lost 6 bases, and 3 bases had no gene match. The germline CDR1 and CDR2 sequences are SNHLY and FYNNEI. CDR3 sequence reads: CASRGQINTGELFF. CDR3 sequence (DNA): TGTGCCAGCAGGGGACAGATCAACACCGGGGAGCTGTTTTTT.

The rearrangement joins TRBV7-2 to TRBJ1-5; 10 positions agree with TRBD1. The CDR3 sequence is 15 residues long. The V segment lost 5 bases and the J segment 6 bases; nucleotides outside the gene matches: 7. CDR1 and CDR2 from the germline V gene are SGHTA and FQGNSA. For the CDR3, the DNA is TGTGCCAGCAGCCCGGGGACAGGGGCAGGTCAGCCCCAGCATTTT. Encoded protein: CASSPGTGAGQPQHF.

This clone was counted between two and nine times. The chain has TRBV1 and TRBJ1-2. TRBV1 is a documented pseudogene. The CDR3 sequence is 11 residues long. This CDR3 reads CTSSRGWDYTF. CDR3 nucleotide sequence: TGCACCAGCAGCCGTGGGTGGGACTACACCTTC.

The rearrangement uses TRBV5-4 and TRBJ1-3, with 7 bases fitting TRBD1. The CDR3 spans 19 residues. CDR1 SGHNT and CDR2 YYREEE come from the germline V gene (reference sequence). V shed 3 bases and J 2 bases; nucleotides not matched to a gene: 17. CDR3 nucleotides: TGTGCCAGCAGCTCCTACCCCCGTCAGGGGGAGTATACTGGAAACACCATATATTTT. It encodes CASSSYPRQGEYTGNTIYF.

J is TRBJ1-5 and V is TRBV28, with 8 positions matching TRBD1. The ends lost 7 bases at V and 0 bases at J; junction bases unmatched: 5. Germline V lookup: CDR1 MDHEN, CDR2 SYDVKM. This CDR3 comprises 15 residues. The DNA of the CDR3 is TGTGCCAGCAACGGGACAGGACCTAGCAATCAGCCCCAGCATTTT. Translation: CASNGTGPSNQPQHF.

The rearrangement joins TRBV6-1 to TRBJ1-1, with 10 nucleotides matching TRBD1. CDR1 and CDR2 (germline): MNHNS, SASEGT. The CDR3 sequence is 14 residues long. V lost 6 bases and J lost 4; bases outside the gene matches: 5. The CDR3 DNA is TGTGCCAGCAGATCCGACAGGGGGCTCACTGAAGCTTTCTTT. Encoded protein: CASRSDRGLTEAFF.

This clone appeared a single time. The chain combines TRBV4-3 with TRBJ2-3, with D unclear. Trimming took 0 bases from V and 3 from J, leaving 13 bases between them. The CDR3 is 16 amino acids. CDR1 and CDR2 (germline): LGHNA, YSLEER. The DNA for the CDR3 is TGCGCCAGCAGCCAAGAAACGGGCTCCTCAACAGATACGCAGTATTTT. Protein sequence: CASSQETGSSTDTQYF.